The 14 T cell receptor beta chains reported below all come from one sample, sequenced in a study of Ad26.COV2.S vaccination and SARS-CoV-2 variants (dated by TCRdb to the early 2020s). The sample's treatment or condition label is to be understood as: 19 received Ad26.COV2.S at low or high dose, single or two shots; about 5 received placebo; per-sample allocation not given. Repertoires of vaccine and placebo recipients were sequenced from samples collected on day 63 after the first injection. The method behind the library was the immunoSEQ multiplex PCR assay. The immuneACCESS repertoire file appears here via TCRdb, limited to in-frame rearrangements. These files lack a portion of the clones; in checked studies, under half of the deficit traces to unresolved V genes, and the cause of the others is not known. Across this sample there are 360,000 or so clones, with roughly 91% seen only once. Clones ranked in the top ten supply roughly 3.1% of the sample.

This specimen was peripheral blood, taken in a trial of Ad26.COV2.S vaccine versus placebo. Receptors were obtained from a person aged 18-65 years who received the Ad26.COV2.S COVID-19 vaccine or a placebo.

This clone came up many times. The chain combines TRBV9 with TRBJ2-5; no definite D call. There are 15 residues in the CDR3. In germline, CDR1 is SGDLS, CDR2 YYNGEE. V gave up 0 bases and J gave up 2 bases, with 11 bases separating them. The CDR3 reads CASSVALGGQETQYF. The CDR3 DNA sequence: TGTGCCAGCAGCGTAGCTCTTGGCGGACAAGAGACCCAGTACTTC.

V and J are TRBV6-5 and TRBJ1-1, with D possibly matching TRBD1 (6 bases). CDR1 and CDR2 from the germline V gene are MNHEY and SVGAGI. V lost 3 bases and J 5 bases, leaving 19 bases between the germline ends. The CDR3 is made up of 16 amino acids. The CDR3 reads CASSYSRGAQRTEAFF. In DNA, the CDR3 is TGTGCCAGCAGTTATAGTCGGGGGGCGCAGAGGACTGAAGCTTTCTTT.

This chain joins TRBV5-1 and TRBJ2-1; D is perhaps TRBD2 (6 bases). Germline CDR1 reads SGHRS; CDR2 reads YFSETQ. This CDR3 is 15 amino acids long. Trimming cost V 0 bases and J 3 bases, with 10 bases left between them. DNA of the CDR3: TGCGCCAGCAGCTTGGAGCAGGGAGGCTACAATGAGCAGTTCTTC. Translation gives CASSLEQGGYNEQFF.

This chain connects TRBV7-9 to TRBJ2-3, with TRBD1 matching 7 bases. Germline CDR1 and CDR2: SEHNR and FQNEAQ (reference sequence). This CDR3 spans 16 amino acids. Trimming cost V 4 bases and J 0 bases; bases outside gene matches: 7. The CDR3 here is CASSSPGQQSTDTQYF. DNA of the CDR3: TGTGCCAGCAGCTCCCCGGGACAGCAAAGCACAGATACGCAGTATTTT.

Written as DNA, the CDR3 is TGCGCCAGCAGCCTTACATGGGGACAGAACTACGAGCAGTACTTC. Protein product: CASSLTWGQNYEQYF. J is TRBJ2-7 and V is TRBV4-3, with TRBD1 matching over 7 bases. The CDR3 is 15 amino acids. J lost 3 bases, V lost 4 bases, and 9 bases had no gene match. Germline assignment: CDR1 LGHNA and CDR2 YSLEER.

The chain has TRBV27 and TRBJ1-1, with 7 bases matching TRBD1. With V trimmed by 4 bases and J by 3 bases, 11 bases remained unmatched. The V gene's germline CDR1 is MNHEY and CDR2 SMNVEV (reference sequence). The CDR3 contains 16 residues. The DNA for the CDR3 is TGTGCCAGCAGTTCCCTACAGGGGCTAGCTGACACTGAAGCTTTCTTT. Amino acids: CASSSLQGLADTEAFF.

The rearrangement uses TRBV7-3 and TRBJ2-1; D uncertain. Between the trimmed V and J ends, which lost 5 bases and 2 bases, there was a span of 13 bases. The CDR3 runs 15 residues. Per the germline V gene, CDR1 is SGHTA and CDR2 is FQGTGA. CDR3 DNA sequence: TGTGCCAGCAGCCACCGGGCTAGTACCTACAATGAGCAGTTCTTC. Amino acids: CASSHRASTYNEQFF.

V usage is TRBV6-1 and J usage is TRBJ1-4; D is ambiguous. The V and J ends lost 3 bases and 4 bases respectively, with 6 bases between them. Germline CDR1 is MNHNS and CDR2 is SASEGT. The CDR3 is 13 amino acids. CDR3 sequence reads: CASSDNGNEKLFF. The CDR3 coding sequence is TGTGCCAGCAGTGATAACGGTAATGAAAAACTGTTTTTT.

J is TRBJ1-6 and V is TRBV14, with no clear D. Germline V gene sequence: CDR1 SGHDN, CDR2 FVKESK. V lost 2 bases to trimming and J lost 4 bases, with 12 bases between them. The CDR3 runs to 16 residues. CDR3 amino acids: CASSQSGGAYNSPLHF. In nucleotides, the CDR3 is TGTGCCAGCAGCCAATCAGGAGGAGCATATAATTCACCCCTCCACTTT.

The chain is built from TRBV7-6 and TRBJ2-7, with D unclear. Germline V gene data show CDR1 as SGHVS and CDR2 as FNYEAQ. The CDR3 has 14 residues. V was cut by 0 bases and J by 7 bases, with 13 bases left in between. As DNA, the CDR3 is TGTGCCAGCAGCTTAGCGAAATCTACGGGTGAGCAGTACTTC. Translation gives CASSLAKSTGEQYF.

This clone came up once. This chain joins TRBV7-9 and TRBJ1-1; D ambiguous. V lost 6 bases to trimming and J lost 8 bases, with 10 bases between them. Germline values: CDR1 SEHNR, CDR2 FQNEAQ (reference sequence). The CDR3 totals 11 residues. CDR3 nucleotide sequence: TGTGCCAGCAGAGTCCGGGAAGAAGCTTTCTTT. Its protein product is CASRVREEAFF.

This clone was counted only a few times. The genes are TRBV30 and TRBJ1-3; the D gene is possibly TRBD1 (5 bases). The CDR3 is 14 residues long. The germline CDR1 and CDR2 sequences are GTSNPN and SVGIG (reference sequence). V was trimmed by 4 bases and J by 13 bases, leaving 23 bases between them. CDR3 sequence: CAWTSGRVRRPIYF. CDR3 nucleotides: TGTGCCTGGACCTCAGGGAGGGTACGGAGACCAATATATTTT.

V gene TRBV3-1 (or the pseudogene TRBV3-2) combines with J gene TRBJ1-6, with 7 bases matching TRBD1. Germline V gene lookup returns CDR1 LGHDT and CDR2 YNNKEL (reference sequence). The CDR3 contains 15 residues. V dropped 1 base and J dropped 7; count of bases not matched to a gene: 4. Here the CDR3 reads CASSQGTGWNSPLHF. The CDR3 DNA follows: TGTGCCAGCAGCCAAGGGACAGGATGGAATTCACCCCTCCACTTT.

J is TRBJ2-7 and V is TRBV10-3, with 7 bases aligning to TRBD1. CDR3 size: 14 residues. The V segment lost 6 bases and the J segment 5 bases; nucleotides outside the gene matches: 10. Germline loops: CDR1 ENHRY, CDR2 SYGVKD. The CDR3 DNA follows: TGTGCCATCAGCCGACAGGGAGTAAACCACGAGCAGTACTTC. Its translation is CAISRQGVNHEQYF.